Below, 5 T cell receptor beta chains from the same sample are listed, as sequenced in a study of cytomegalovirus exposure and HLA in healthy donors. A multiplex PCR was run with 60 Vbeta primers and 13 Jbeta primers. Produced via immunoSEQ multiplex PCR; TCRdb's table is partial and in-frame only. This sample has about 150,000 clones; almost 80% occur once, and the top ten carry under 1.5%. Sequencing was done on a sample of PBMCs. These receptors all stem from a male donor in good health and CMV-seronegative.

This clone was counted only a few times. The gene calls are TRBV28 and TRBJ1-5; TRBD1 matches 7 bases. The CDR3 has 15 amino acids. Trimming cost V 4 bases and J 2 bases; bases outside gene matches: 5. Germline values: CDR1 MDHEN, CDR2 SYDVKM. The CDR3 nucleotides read TGTGCCAGCAGTTCCGCGGGGACAGGCAATCAGCCCCAGCATTTT. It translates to CASSSAGTGNQPQHF.

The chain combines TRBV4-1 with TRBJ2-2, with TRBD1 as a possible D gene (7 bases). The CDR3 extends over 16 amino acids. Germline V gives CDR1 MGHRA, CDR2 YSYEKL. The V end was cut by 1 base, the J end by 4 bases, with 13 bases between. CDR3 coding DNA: TGCGCCAGCAGCCAAGTAGACAGGGAGGCCACCGGGGAGCTGTTTTTT. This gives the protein CASSQVDREATGELFF.

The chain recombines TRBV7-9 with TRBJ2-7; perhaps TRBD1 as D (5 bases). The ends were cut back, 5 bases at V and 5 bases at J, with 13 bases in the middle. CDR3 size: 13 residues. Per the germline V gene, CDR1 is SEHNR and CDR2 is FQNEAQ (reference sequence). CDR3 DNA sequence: TGTGCCAGCAGCAATAGGGGCCCAGACGAGCAGTACTTC. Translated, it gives CASSNRGPDEQYF.

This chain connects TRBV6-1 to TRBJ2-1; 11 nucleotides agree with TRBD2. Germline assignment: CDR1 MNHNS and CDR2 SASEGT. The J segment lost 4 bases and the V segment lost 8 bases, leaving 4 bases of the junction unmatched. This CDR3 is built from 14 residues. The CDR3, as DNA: TGTGCCAGCCAGGCTAGCGGGGGGTACAATGAGCAGTTCTTC. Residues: CASQASGGYNEQFF.

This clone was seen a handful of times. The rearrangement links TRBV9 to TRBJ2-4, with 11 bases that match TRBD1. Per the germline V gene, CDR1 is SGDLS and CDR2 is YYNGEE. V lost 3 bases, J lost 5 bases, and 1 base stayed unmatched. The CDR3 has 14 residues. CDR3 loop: CASSADRGQNIQYF. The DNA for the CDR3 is TGTGCCAGCAGCGCGGACAGGGGGCAAAACATTCAGTACTTC.